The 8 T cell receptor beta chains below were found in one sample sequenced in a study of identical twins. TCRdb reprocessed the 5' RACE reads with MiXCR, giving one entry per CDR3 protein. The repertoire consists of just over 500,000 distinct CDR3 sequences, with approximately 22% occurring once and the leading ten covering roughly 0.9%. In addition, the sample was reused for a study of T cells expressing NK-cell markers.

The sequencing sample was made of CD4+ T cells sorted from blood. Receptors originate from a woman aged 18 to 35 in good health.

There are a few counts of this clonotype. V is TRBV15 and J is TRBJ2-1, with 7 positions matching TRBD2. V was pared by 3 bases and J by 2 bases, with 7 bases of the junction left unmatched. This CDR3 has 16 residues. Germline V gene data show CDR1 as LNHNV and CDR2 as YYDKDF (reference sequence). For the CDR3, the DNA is TGTGCCACCAGCAGTTATCTAAGCGGGACCTACAATGAGCAGTTCTTC. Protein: CATSSYLSGTYNEQFF.

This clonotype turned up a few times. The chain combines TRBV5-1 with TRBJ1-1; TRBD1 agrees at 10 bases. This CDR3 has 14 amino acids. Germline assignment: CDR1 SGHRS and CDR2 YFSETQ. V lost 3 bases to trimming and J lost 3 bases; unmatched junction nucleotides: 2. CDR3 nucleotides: TGCGCCAGCAGCTGGACAGGGGGAGACACTGAAGCTTTCTTT. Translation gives CASSWTGGDTEAFF.

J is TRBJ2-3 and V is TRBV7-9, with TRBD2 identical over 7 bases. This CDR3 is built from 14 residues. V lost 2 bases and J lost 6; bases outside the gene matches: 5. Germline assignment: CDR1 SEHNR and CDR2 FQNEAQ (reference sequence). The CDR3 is CASSLRAAGDTQYF. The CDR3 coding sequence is TGTGCCAGCAGCTTACGGGCAGCGGGGGATACGCAGTATTTT.

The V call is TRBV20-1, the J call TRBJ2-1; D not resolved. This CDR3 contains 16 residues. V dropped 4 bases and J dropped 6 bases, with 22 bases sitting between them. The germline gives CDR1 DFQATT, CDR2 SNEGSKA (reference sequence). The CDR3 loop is CSATRAAINDGNEQFF. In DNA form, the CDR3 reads TGCAGTGCTACCCGGGCCGCGATAAATGATGGCAATGAGCAGTTCTTC.

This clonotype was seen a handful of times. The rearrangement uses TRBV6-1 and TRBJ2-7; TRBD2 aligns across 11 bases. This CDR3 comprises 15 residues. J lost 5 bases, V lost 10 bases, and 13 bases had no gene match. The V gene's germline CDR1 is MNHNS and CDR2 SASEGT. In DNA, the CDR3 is TGTGCCACCCAAAGACTAGCGGGATTTTCTGACGAGCAGTACTTC. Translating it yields CATQRLAGFSDEQYF.

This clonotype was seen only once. The CDR3: CASSYPGDYVAFF. CDR3 sequence (DNA): TGTGCCAGCAGTTATCCAGGGGATTATGTAGCTTTCTTT. The gene calls are TRBV6-6 and TRBJ1-1, with D maybe TRBD1 (6 bases). Germline V gene sequence: CDR1 MNHNY, CDR2 SVGAGI (reference sequence). The CDR3 consists of 13 residues. V was cut by 3 bases and J by 10 bases, with 15 bases left in between.

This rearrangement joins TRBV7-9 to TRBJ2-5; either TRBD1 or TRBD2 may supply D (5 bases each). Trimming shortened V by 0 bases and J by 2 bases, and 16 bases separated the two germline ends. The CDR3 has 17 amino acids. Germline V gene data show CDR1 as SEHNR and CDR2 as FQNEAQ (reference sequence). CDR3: CASSLAGGRGGQETQYF. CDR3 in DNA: TGTGCCAGCAGCTTAGCTGGCGGGCGTGGGGGTCAAGAGACCCAGTACTTC.

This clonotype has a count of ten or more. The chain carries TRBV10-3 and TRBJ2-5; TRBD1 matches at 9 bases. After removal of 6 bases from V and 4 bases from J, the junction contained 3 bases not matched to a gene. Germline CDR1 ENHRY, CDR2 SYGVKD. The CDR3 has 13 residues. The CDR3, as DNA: TGTGCCATCAGCGAACAGGGGGCAGAGACCCAGTACTTC. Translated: CAISEQGAETQYF.